The clone carrying this TCR beta chain was seen once. The sample comes from a study of blood T cell repertoires in COVID-19. CDR1 is KGHSH and CDR2 is LQKENI in the germline V gene. This CDR3 contains 17 residues. Trimming took 0 bases from V and 4 from J; bases not matched to a gene: 5. Libraries were prepared by immunoSEQ multiplex PCR; TCRdb keeps only in-frame clonotypes and omits some of them. The sample lists 250,000 or so clones; approximately 90% were seen once. Across under 25 US areas, participants ranged in age from 18 to 89 years. Participant-reported clinical history was the basis for cohort assignment.

Input material: PBMCs or T cells enriched from blood (not recorded which). This receptor was taken from a man in his forties who had been exposed to COVID-19. The chain is built from TRBV18 and TRBJ2-2, with 10 nucleotides matching TRBD2. The CDR3 loop is CASSPPSSGRITGELFF. The DNA for the CDR3 is TGTGCCAGCTCACCACCGTCTAGCGGGAGAATCACCGGGGAGCTGTTTTTT.